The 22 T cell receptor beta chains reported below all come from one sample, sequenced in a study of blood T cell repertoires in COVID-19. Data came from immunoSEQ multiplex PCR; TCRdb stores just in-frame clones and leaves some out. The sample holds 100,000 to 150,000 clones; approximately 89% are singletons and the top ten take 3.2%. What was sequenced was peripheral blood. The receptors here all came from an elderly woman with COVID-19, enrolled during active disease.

This CDR3 reads CASRAGISNQPQHF. For the CDR3, the DNA is TGTGCAAGTCGAGCAGGGATTTCCAATCAGCCCCAGCATTTT. The gene calls are TRBV12-2 and TRBJ1-5; the D call TRBD1 from the table was never checked on the DNA. TRBV12-2 is annotated as a pseudogene. The CDR3 extends over 14 amino acids.

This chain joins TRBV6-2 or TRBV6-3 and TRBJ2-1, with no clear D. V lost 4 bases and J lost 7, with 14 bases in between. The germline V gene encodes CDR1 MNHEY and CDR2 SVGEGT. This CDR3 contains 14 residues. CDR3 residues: CASSSSFPRNEQFF. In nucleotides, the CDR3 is TGTGCCAGCAGTTCCTCTTTTCCCCGGAATGAGCAGTTCTTC.

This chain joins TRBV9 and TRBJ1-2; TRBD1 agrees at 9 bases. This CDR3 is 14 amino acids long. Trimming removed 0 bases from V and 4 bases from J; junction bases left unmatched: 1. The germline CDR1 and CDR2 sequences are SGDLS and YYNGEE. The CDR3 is CASSVEGQGYGYTF. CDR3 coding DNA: TGTGCCAGCAGCGTAGAGGGACAGGGCTATGGCTACACCTTC.

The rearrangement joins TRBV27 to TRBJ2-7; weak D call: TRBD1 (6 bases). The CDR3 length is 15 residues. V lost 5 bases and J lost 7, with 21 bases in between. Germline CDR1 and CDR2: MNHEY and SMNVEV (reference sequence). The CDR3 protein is CASSPFRGGGEEQYF. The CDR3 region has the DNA TGTGCCAGCAGTCCCTTTAGAGGGGGTGGGGAGGAGCAGTACTTC.

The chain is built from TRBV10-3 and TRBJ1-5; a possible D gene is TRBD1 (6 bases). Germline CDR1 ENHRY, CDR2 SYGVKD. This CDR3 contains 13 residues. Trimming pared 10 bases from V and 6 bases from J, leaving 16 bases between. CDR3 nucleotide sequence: TGTGCCACTTCAACAGGGTTTGGTCAGCCCCAGCATTTT. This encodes CATSTGFGQPQHF.

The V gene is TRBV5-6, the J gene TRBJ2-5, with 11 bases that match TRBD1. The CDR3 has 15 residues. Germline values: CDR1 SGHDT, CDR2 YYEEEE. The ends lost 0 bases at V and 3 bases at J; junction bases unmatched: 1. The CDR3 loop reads CASSLGGQGEETQYF. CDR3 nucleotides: TGTGCCAGCAGCTTGGGGGGACAGGGGGAAGAGACCCAGTACTTC.

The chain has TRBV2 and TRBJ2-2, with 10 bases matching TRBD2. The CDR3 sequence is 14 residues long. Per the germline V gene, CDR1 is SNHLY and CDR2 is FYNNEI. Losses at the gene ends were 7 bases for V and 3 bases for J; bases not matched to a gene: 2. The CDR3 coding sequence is TGTGCCAGCACACTAGCGGGATACACCGGGGAGCTGTTTTTT. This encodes CASTLAGYTGELFF.

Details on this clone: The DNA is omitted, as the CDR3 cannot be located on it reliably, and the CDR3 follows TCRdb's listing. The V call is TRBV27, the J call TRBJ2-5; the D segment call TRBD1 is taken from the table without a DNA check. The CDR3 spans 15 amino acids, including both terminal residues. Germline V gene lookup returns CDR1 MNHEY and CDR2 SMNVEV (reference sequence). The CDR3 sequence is CASSSSDRVQETQYF.

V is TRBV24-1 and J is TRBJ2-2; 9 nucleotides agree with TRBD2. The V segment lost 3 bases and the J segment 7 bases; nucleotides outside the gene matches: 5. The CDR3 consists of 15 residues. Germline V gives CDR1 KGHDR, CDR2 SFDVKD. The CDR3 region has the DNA TGTGCCACCAGTGATGGCGGGAGGGCCAACGGGGAGCTGTTTTTT. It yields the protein CATSDGGRANGELFF.

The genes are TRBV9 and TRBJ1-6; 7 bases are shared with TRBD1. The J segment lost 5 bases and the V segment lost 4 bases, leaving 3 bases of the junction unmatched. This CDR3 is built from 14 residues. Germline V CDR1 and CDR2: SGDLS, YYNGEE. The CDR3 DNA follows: TGTGCCAGCAGCCTTGGGACAGATAATTCACCCCTCCACTTT. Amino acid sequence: CASSLGTDNSPLHF.

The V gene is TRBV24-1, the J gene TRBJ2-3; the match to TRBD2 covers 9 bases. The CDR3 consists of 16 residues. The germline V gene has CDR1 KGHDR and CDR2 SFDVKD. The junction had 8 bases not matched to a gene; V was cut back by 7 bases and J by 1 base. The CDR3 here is CATSLTSGGGTDTQYF. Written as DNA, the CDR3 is TGTGCCACCAGCCTGACTAGCGGCGGCGGCACAGATACGCAGTATTTT.

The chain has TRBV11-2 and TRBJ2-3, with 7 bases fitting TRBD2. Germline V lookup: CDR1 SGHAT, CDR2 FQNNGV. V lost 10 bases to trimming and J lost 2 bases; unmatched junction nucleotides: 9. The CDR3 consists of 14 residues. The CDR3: CATGGLRITDTQYF. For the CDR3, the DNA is TGTGCCACGGGGGGACTTCGGATCACAGATACGCAGTATTTT.

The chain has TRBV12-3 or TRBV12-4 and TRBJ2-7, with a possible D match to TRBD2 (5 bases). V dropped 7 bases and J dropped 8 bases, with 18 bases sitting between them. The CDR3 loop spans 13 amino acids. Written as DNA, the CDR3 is TGTGCCAGCACCCCGGCGGGCTTGTCCCAGCAGTACTTC. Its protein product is CASTPAGLSQQYF.

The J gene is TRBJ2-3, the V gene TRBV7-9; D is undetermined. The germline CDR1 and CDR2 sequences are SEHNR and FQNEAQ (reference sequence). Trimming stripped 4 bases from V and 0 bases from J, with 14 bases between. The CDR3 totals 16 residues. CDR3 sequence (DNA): TGTGCCAGCAGCTCGAACTATAGATCTAGCACAGATACGCAGTATTTT. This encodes CASSSNYRSSTDTQYF.

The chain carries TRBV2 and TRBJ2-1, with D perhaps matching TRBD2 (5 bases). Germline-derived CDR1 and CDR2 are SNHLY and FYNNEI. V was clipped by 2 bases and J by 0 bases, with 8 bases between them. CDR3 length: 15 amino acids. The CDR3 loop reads CASSESGSSYNEQFF. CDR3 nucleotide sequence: TGTGCCAGCAGTGAAAGCGGTAGCTCCTACAATGAGCAGTTCTTC. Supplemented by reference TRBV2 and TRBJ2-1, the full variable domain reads EPEVTQTPSHQVTQMGQEVILRCVPISNHLYFYWYRQILGQKVEFLVSFYNNEISEKSEIFDDQFSVERPDGSNFTLKIRSTKLEDSAMYFCASSESGSSYNEQFFGPGTRLTVL.

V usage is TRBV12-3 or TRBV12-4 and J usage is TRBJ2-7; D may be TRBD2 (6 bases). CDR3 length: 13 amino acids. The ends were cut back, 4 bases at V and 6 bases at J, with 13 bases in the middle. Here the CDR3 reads CASSSRGTSEQYF. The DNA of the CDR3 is TGTGCCAGCAGTTCCCGGGGGACCAGCGAGCAGTACTTC.

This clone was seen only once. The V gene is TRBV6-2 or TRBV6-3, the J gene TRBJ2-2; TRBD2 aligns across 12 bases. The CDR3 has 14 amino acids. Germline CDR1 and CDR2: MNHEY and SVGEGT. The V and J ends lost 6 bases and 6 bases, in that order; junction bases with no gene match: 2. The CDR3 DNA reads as TGTGCCAGCAGCCCTAGCGGGAGGGCCGGGGAGCTGTTTTTT. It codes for CASSPSGRAGELFF.

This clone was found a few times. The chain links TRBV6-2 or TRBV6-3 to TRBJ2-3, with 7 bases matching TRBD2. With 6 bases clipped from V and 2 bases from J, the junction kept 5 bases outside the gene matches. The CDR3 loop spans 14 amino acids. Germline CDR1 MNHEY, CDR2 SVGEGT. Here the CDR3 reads CASSPGGPTDTQYF. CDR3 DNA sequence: TGTGCCAGCAGCCCGGGAGGCCCCACAGATACGCAGTATTTT.

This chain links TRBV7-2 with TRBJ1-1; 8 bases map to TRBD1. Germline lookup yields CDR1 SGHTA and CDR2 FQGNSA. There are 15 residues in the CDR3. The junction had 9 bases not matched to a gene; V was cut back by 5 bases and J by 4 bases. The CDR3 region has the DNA TGTGCCAGCAGCCCCCGACAGGGGTGGAGCACTGAAGCTTTCTTT. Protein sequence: CASSPRQGWSTEAFF.

CDR3 nucleotide sequence: TGTGCCAGCTCACCCATTCCGGCCGGGTTAGAGACCCAGTACTTC. It specifies CASSPIPAGLETQYF. J is TRBJ2-5 and V is TRBV18; D remains unclear. Germline V gene sequence: CDR1 KGHSH, CDR2 LQKENI. V was pared by 3 bases and J by 4 bases, with 15 bases between. The CDR3 is made up of 15 amino acids.

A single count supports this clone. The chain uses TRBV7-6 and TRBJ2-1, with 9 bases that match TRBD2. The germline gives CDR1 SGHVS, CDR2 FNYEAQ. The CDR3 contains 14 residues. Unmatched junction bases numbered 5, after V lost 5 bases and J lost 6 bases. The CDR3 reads CASSLSSGSNEQFF. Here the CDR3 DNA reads TGTGCCAGCAGCCTGAGTAGCGGGAGCAATGAGCAGTTCTTC.

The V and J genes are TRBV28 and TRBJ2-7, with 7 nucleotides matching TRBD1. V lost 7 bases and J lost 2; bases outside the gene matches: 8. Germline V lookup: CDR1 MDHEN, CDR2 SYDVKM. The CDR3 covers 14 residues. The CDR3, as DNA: TGTGCCAGCAACACCCACAGGGGCCCCTACGAGCAGTACTTC. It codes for CASNTHRGPYEQYF.